What follows is one TCR beta chain and its context. This entry belongs to a study of blood T cell repertoires in COVID-19. Study at large: The United States, Italy and Spain supplied acute and convalescent COVID-19 samples. PBMCs, B-cell-depleted T cells, or T cells provided the cDNA or gDNA that made up the material.

CDR3 length equals 14 residues. Germline values: CDR1 SNHLY, CDR2 FYNNEI. V was pared by 4 bases and J by 6 bases, with 16 bases between. Per the original methods: Counts of nucleated cells, estimated from reference gene primer amplification, were obtained. Here immunoSEQ multiplex PCR was the method, and the copy in TCRdb shows in-frame clones only, minus some. V and J calls and clone size are given by that table; D and trimming were obtained from the DNA. The data contain fewer than 350,000 clones, around 91% of them seen just once; the ten biggest clones take up 1.7%. The sequenced sample was PBMCs or T cells enriched from blood (not recorded which). The TCR sequence derives from a woman aged 18-30 years with acute COVID-19. This chain connects TRBV2 to TRBJ2-7; D perhaps matches TRBD1 (6 bases). The CDR3 sequence is CASSAGTKPPEQYF. As DNA, the CDR3 is TGTGCCAGCAGTGCCGGGACAAAGCCCCCCGAGCAGTACTTC.